This T cell receptor beta chain was recorded in a study of T-cell memory formation after mild COVID-19. The overall study: The TCR clusters were mostly specific to one donor.

Via MiXCR, TCRdb re-called the 5' RACE reads, giving one row per CDR3 protein. The sample includes around 130,000 distinct CDR3 sequences, 13% to 15% seen only once; the top ten take 25% to 30%. Deletions cut 6 bases from V and 7 bases from J, with 15 bases between. Germline CDR1 reads MNHEY; CDR2 reads SVGAGI. The CDR3 totals 13 residues. The table lists this clonotype with a few counts. The rearrangement uses TRBV6-5 and TRBJ1-1, with D unclear. The clonotype was recovered from an adult woman who had mild COVID-19 (a few samples of this study predate the infection). Cell type and time point are not known. Sample: PBMCs or a T cell subset sorted from them (not recorded which). The chain's CDR3 is CASSPGRSFEAFF. The CDR3 DNA follows: TGTGCCAGCAGCCCCGGACGGAGCTTTGAAGCTTTCTTT.